This TCR beta chain is drawn from a study of CD8 T cells in ankylosing spondylitis. On this clonotype itself: As yet, its antigen is unknown.

By quantitative 5'-RACE with molecular barcodes, the TCR beta libraries were made. A single record per CDR3 protein comes from TCRdb applying MiXCR to the 5' RACE reads. The sample has roughly 280,000 distinct CDR3 sequences, roughly 20% seen once. Study-wide results and limits: Previous work reported some of these motif variants in the synovial fluid and blood of reactive arthritis. Researchers reportedly found disease-linked clones significantly enriched in matched ankylosing spondylitis synovial fluid. A motif of eight highly homologous TCR beta variants was seen as apparently characteristic of ankylosing spondylitis blood.

With V trimmed by 2 bases and J by 0 bases, 11 bases remained unmatched. The CDR3 spans 18 residues. Germline CDR1 is SGHRS and CDR2 is YFSETQ. The source is a male donor with ankylosing spondylitis or in good health (not recorded which). The chain joins TRBV5-1 to TRBJ1-1; 9 nucleotides match TRBD1. Sequencing used blood, either unsorted or a sorted T cell fraction (not recorded which). CDR3 in DNA: TGCGCCAGCAGCTTATCCGGGACAGGGAGATATATGAACACTGAAGCTTTCTTT. It specifies CASSLSGTGRYMNTEAFF.